Sequencing of this T cell receptor beta chain was carried out in a study of blood T cell repertoires in COVID-19. Enrolled during active infection, Seattle patients were then followed longitudinally. Trimming removed 0 bases at V and 2 bases at J, with 5 bases between. Germline values: CDR1 LNHNV, CDR2 YYDKDF (reference sequence). This CDR3 is 13 amino acids long. Produced via immunoSEQ multiplex PCR; TCRdb's table is partial and in-frame only. The sample comprises about 480,000 clones, roughly 91% of which are singletons, and about 8.2% rests with the top ten. The receptor was isolated from a woman in her forties or fifties with COVID-19, enrolled during active disease. V and J are TRBV15 and TRBJ2-7; D gene ambiguous. The sequencing input was peripheral blood. CDR3 region: CATSRDQTYEQYF. The CDR3 nucleotides are TGTGCCACCAGCAGAGATCAGACCTACGAGCAGTACTTC. The full variable domain, rest sourced from reference TRBV15 and TRBJ2-7, is DAMVIQNPRYQVTQFGKPVTLSCSQTLNHNVMYWYQQKSSQAPKLLFHYYDKDFNNEADTPDNFQSRRPNTSFCFLDIRSPGLGDTAMYLCATSRDQTYEQYFGPGTRLTVT.